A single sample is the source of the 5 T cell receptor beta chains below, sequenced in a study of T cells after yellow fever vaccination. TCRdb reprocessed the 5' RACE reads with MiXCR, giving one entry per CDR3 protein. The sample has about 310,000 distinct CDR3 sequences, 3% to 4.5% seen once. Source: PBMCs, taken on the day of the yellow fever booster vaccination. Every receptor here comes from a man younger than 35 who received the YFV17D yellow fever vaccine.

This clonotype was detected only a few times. The CDR3, as DNA: TGTGCCAGCAGCCCGGAACCAGCCCCATTTAACTATGGCTACACCTTC. This translates into CASSPEPAPFNYGYTF. The V gene is TRBV5-4, the J gene TRBJ1-2; D unclear. This CDR3 is 16 amino acids long. The V gene's germline CDR1 is SGHNT and CDR2 YYREEE (reference sequence). The V end was cut by 4 bases, the J end by 1 base, with 17 bases between.

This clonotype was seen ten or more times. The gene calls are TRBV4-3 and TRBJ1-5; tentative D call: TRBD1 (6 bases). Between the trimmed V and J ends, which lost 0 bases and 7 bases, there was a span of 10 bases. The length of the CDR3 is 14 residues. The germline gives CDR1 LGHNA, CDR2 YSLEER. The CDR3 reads CASSQDIGGQPQHF. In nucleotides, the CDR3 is TGCGCCAGCAGCCAAGATATCGGGGGCCAGCCCCAGCATTTT.

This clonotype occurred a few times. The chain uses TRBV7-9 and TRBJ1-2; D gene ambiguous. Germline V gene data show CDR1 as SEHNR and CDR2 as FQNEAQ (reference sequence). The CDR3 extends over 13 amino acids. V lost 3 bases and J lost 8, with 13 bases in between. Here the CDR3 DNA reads TGTGCCAGCAGCTTCTCCCCCTCGGGGGGCTACACCTTC. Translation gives CASSFSPSGGYTF.

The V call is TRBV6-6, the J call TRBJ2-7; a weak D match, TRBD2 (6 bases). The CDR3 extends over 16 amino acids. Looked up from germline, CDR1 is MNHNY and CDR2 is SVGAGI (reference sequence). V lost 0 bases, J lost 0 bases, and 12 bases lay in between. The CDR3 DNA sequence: TGTGCCAGCAGTTACTCGAGGGAGGCGGTCTCCTACGAGCAGTACTTC. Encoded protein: CASSYSREAVSYEQYF.

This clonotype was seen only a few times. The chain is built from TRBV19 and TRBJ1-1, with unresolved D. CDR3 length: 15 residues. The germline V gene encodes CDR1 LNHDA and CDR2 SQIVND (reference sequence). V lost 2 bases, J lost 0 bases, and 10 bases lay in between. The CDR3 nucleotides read TGTGCCAGTAGTATAAGTGTCGCCCTGAACACTGAAGCTTTCTTT. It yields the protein CASSISVALNTEAFF.